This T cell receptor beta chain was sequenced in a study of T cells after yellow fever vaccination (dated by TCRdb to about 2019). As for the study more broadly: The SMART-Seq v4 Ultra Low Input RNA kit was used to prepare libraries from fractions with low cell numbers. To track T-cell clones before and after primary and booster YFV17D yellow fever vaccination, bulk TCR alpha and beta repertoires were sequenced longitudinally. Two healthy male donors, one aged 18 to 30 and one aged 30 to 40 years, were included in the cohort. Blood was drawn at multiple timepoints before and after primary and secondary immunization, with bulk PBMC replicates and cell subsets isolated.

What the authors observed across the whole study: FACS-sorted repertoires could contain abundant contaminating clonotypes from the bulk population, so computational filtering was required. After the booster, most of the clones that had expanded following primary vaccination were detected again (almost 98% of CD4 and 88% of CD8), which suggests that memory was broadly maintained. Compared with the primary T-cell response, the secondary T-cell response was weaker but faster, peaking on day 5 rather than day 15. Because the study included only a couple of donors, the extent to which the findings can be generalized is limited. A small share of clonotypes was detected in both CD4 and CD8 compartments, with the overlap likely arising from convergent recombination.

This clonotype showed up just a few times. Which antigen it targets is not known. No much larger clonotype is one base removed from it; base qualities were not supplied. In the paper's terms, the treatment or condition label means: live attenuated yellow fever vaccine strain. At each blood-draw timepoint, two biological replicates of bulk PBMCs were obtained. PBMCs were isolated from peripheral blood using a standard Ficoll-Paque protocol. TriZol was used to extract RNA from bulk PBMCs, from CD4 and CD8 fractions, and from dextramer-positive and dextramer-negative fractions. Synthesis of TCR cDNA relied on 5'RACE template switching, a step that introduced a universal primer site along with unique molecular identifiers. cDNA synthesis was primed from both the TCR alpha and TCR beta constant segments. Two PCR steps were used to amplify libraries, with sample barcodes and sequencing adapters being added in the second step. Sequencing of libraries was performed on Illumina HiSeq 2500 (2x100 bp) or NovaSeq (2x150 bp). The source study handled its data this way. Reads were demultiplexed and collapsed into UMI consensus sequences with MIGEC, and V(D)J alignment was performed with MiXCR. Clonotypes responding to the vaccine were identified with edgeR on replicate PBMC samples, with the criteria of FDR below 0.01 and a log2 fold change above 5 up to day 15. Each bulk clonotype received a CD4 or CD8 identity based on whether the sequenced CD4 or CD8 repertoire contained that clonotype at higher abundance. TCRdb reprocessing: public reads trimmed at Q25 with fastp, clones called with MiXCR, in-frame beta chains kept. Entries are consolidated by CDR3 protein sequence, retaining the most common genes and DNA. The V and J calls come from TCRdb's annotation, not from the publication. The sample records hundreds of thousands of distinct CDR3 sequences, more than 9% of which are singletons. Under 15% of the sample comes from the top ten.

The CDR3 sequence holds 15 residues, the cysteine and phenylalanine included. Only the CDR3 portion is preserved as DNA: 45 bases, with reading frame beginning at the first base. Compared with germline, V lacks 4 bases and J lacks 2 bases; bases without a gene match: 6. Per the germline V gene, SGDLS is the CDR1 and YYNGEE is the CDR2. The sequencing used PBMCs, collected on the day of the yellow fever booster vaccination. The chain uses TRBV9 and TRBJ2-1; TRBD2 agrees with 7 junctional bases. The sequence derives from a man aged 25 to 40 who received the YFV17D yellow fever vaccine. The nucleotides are TGTGCCAGCAGCCAAACTAGCGCAACCTACAATGAGCAGTTCTTC. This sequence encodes CASSQTSATYNEQFF.